What follows are 10 T cell receptor beta chains derived from one specimen sequenced in a study of metastatic and nonmetastatic thyroid tumors. TCRdb re-clonotyped the PCR reads through MiXCR. Among roughly 20,000 clones, under 35% were seen once, and the ten largest hold around 5.8%. Every patient was untreated before thyroid surgery. The specimen was blood. These receptors were obtained from a female donor with papillary thyroid cancer or a benign thyroid nodule (not recorded which). Some clones in this sample may be carry-over from other donors' samples.

By sample fraction, this clone is large. This sequence joins TRBV6-1 and TRBJ2-1; possible D gene TRBD2, 6 bases. CDR1 and CDR2 from the germline V gene are MNHNS and SASEGT. V lost 6 bases and J lost 6, with 18 bases in between. This CDR3 has 15 residues. CDR3 sequence (DNA): TGTGCCAGCAGCCTTGGACGGGAGCCAGCCAATGAGCAGTTCTTC. The encoded protein is CASSLGREPANEQFF.

Within the sample, this clone is medium-sized (0.01 to 0.1%). The chain uses TRBV6-1 and TRBJ2-1, with a possible D match to TRBD2 (5 bases). Trimming removed 7 bases from V and 0 bases from J, with 16 bases in between. The CDR3 is made up of 16 amino acids. Germline values: CDR1 MNHNS, CDR2 SASEGT. The CDR3 is CASKEAGLDSYNEQFF. CDR3 in DNA: TGTGCCAGCAAGGAGGCCGGGCTCGACTCCTACAATGAGCAGTTCTTC.

This clone was picked up many times. The chain links TRBV11-3 to TRBJ2-3, with D possibly TRBD1 on 5 matching bases. Germline V CDR1 and CDR2: SGHNT, YENEEA. The germline V and J ends were trimmed by 2 bases and 2 bases, with 11 bases remaining between them. The CDR3 consists of 15 residues. The CDR3 sequence is CASSLPRTTTDTQYF. DNA for the CDR3: TGTGCCAGCAGCTTACCCCGGACAACCACAGATACGCAGTATTTT.

The chain links TRBV6-1 to TRBJ2-3; D possibly corresponds to TRBD2 (6 bases). Trimming removed 8 bases from V and 5 bases from J, with 14 bases in between. This CDR3 region has 13 residues. Germline V gene sequence: CDR1 MNHNS, CDR2 SASEGT. The CDR3 region has the DNA TGTGCCAGCCATTGGGCCGGGGGAGATACGCAGTATTTT. It translates to CASHWAGGDTQYF.

The gene calls are TRBV30 and TRBJ2-5; no clear D. CDR3 length equals 12 residues. CDR1 GTSNPN and CDR2 SVGIG come from the germline V gene (reference sequence). The V and J ends lost 1 base and 5 bases respectively, with 8 bases between them. The CDR3 bases are TGTGCCTGGAGTGCTGGGCGGGAGACCCAGTACTTC. It translates to CAWSAGRETQYF.

The V call is TRBV12-5, the J call TRBJ2-1, with TRBD1 identical over 9 bases. This CDR3 spans 13 amino acids. V was pared by 7 bases and J by 10 bases, with 8 bases of the junction left unmatched. Germline CDR1 is LGHNT and CDR2 is FRNRAP. The CDR3 reads CASDRDRVGEQFF. CDR3 DNA sequence: TGTGCTAGTGATCGGGACAGGGTGGGGGAGCAGTTCTTC. Variable domain in full (rest from reference TRBV12-5 and TRBJ2-1): DARVTQTPRHKVTEMGQEVTMRCQPILGHNTVFWYRQTMMQGLELLAYFRNRAPLDDSGMPKDRFSAEMPDATLATLKIQPSEPRDSAVYFCASDRDRVGEQFFGPGTRLTVL.

This clone has at least ten counts. The CDR3, as DNA: TGTGCCAGCTCATCGAGGACAGGGCGGGATCAGCCCCAGCATTTT. Amino acids: CASSSRTGRDQPQHF. The chain combines TRBV18 with TRBJ1-5; TRBD1 matches at 8 bases. Germline assignment: CDR1 KGHSH and CDR2 LQKENI. The CDR3 is made up of 15 amino acids. The ends lost 5 bases at V and 5 bases at J; junction bases unmatched: 8.

In its sample, this clone is medium-sized (0.01 to 0.1%). V gene TRBV7-6 combines with J gene TRBJ2-5, with D maybe TRBD1 (5 bases). V lost 5 bases and J 5 bases, leaving 6 bases between the germline ends. CDR1 is SGHVS, CDR2 FNYEAQ, per germline. This CDR3 region has 11 residues. The DNA for the CDR3 is TGTGCCAGCAGCCCAGGGGAGACCCAGTACTTC. This codes for CASSPGETQYF.

In its sample, this clone was seen a few times. The chain has TRBV18 and TRBJ1-2, with a tentative D call TRBD1 (5 bases). The CDR3 loop spans 12 amino acids. Germline lookup yields CDR1 KGHSH and CDR2 LQKENI. The V end lost 3 bases, the J end lost 7 bases, and 9 bases lay between the germline ends. CDR3 bases: TGTGCCAGCTCACCGTTGGGGGTTGGCTACACCTTC. This sequence encodes CASSPLGVGYTF.

This chain connects TRBV7-6 to TRBJ2-3; no definite D call. V was cut by 4 bases and J by 3 bases, with 8 bases left in between. CDR3 length equals 13 residues. CDR1 and CDR2 from the germline V gene are SGHVS and FNYEAQ. The CDR3 nucleotides read TGTGCCAGCAGCTCTAGGATAACAGATACGCAGTATTTT. As protein: CASSSRITDTQYF. Full variable domain (missing parts from reference TRBV7-6 and TRBJ2-3): GAGVSQSPRYKVTKRGQDVALRCDPISGHVSLYWYRQALGQGPEFLTYFNYEAQQDKSGLPNDRFSAERPEGSISTLTIQRTEQRDSAMYRCASSSRITDTQYFGPGTRLTVL.